The 11 T cell receptor beta chains below all came from one sample that was sequenced in a study of beta chain features in type 1 diabetes. Reverse transcription of all isolated RNA meant that expressed TCRB transcripts were sequenced. This table comes from immunoSEQ multiplex PCR, and its TCRdb copy is limited to in-frame clones, with some not included. The table lists 200,000 to 250,000 clones, roughly 11% of them singletons, with over 1% in the top ten. Sequenced: central memory CD4+ T cells from blood. These receptors were collected from a man younger than 30 in good health.

This clone was detected a few times. The chain combines TRBV6-5 with TRBJ2-5, with D possibly being TRBD1 or TRBD2 (6 bases each). Germline assignment: CDR1 MNHEY and CDR2 SVGAGI. V shed 2 bases and J shed 4 bases, with 11 bases lying between them. This CDR3 contains 14 residues. The DNA of the CDR3 is TGTGCCAGCAGTTACGGGAAGGGGGGAGAGACCCAGTACTTC. The encoded protein is CASSYGKGGETQYF.

This clone was detected only a few times. The gene calls are TRBV5-4 and TRBJ2-5; D not certain. The CDR3 is 13 residues long. Germline CDR1 SGHNT, CDR2 YYREEE (reference sequence). V gave up 0 bases and J gave up 2 bases, with 5 bases separating them. The CDR3 DNA sequence: TGTGCCAGCAGCTTGGGCAGGCAAGAGACCCAGTACTTC. Translated, it gives CASSLGRQETQYF.

V is TRBV6-4 and J is TRBJ2-1, with 8 bases fitting TRBD1. Looked up from germline, CDR1 is MRHNA and CDR2 is SNTAGT. This CDR3 is 13 amino acids long. V lost 4 bases, J lost 9 bases, and 5 bases stayed unmatched. The CDR3 DNA reads as TGTGCCAGCAGTGGTGACAGGGGAGGTGAGCAGTTCTTC. Encoded protein: CASSGDRGGEQFF.

The rearrangement uses TRBV29-1 and TRBJ2-1; 7 nucleotides agree with TRBD1. CDR1 and CDR2 from the germline V gene are SQVTM and ANQGSEA. The V and J ends lost 7 bases and 4 bases, in that order; junction bases with no gene match: 13. The CDR3 has 15 residues. DNA of the CDR3: TGCAGCGGTGTCACCGGGACAGCCCCATACAATGAGCAGTTCTTC. It yields the protein CSGVTGTAPYNEQFF.

The V call is TRBV2, the J call TRBJ1-2; D remains unclear. Germline V gene lookup returns CDR1 SNHLY and CDR2 FYNNEI. This CDR3 spans 12 amino acids. Trimming removed 9 bases at V and 1 base at J, with 9 bases between. In DNA, the CDR3 is TGTGCCAGTGCGGGGAGTAACTATGGCTACACCTTC. Encoded protein: CASAGSNYGYTF.

J is TRBJ2-3 and V is TRBV27, with no clear D. The CDR3 loop spans 13 amino acids. Germline CDR1 reads MNHEY; CDR2 reads SMNVEV (reference sequence). Trimming cost V 6 bases and J 11 bases, with 18 bases left between them. The CDR3 sequence: CASSRTYSIWQYF. The DNA for the CDR3 is TGTGCCAGCAGCCGCACCTACTCTATCTGGCAGTATTTT.

This clone was picked up many times. The chain combines TRBV9 with TRBJ1-1, with D unclear. Per the germline V gene, CDR1 is SGDLS and CDR2 is YYNGEE. CDR3 length: 13 residues. V was clipped by 3 bases and J by 5 bases, with 11 bases between them. The CDR3 nucleotides read TGTGCCAGCAGCGCGAACGGGTGGACTGAAGCTTTCTTT. Translated: CASSANGWTEAFF.

V and J are TRBV7-8 and TRBJ2-3, with 13 bases matching TRBD2. V dropped 5 bases and J dropped 2; count of bases not matched to a gene: 4. In germline, CDR1 is SGHVS, CDR2 FQNEAQ. This CDR3 spans 16 amino acids. DNA for the CDR3: TGTGCCAGCAGCCCAGGGACTAGCGGGAACACAGATACGCAGTATTTT. This sequence encodes CASSPGTSGNTDTQYF.

This clone occurred a few times. This sequence joins TRBV7-9 and TRBJ1-1; possibly TRBD1 for D (6 bases). Germline CDR1 SEHNR, CDR2 FQNEAQ (reference sequence). V dropped 0 bases and J dropped 1 base, with 6 bases sitting between them. The CDR3 runs 14 residues. CDR3 region: CASSLAGANTEAFF. The CDR3 DNA reads as TGTGCCAGCAGCTTAGCGGGGGCGAACACTGAAGCTTTCTTT.

A few counts support this clone. The gene calls are TRBV4-3 and TRBJ1-1; no clear D. There are 14 residues in the CDR3. CDR1 is LGHNA, CDR2 YSLEER, per germline. Trimming removed 3 bases from V and 1 base from J, with 9 bases in between. CDR3 protein: CASSHRPTNTEAFF. The CDR3 region has the DNA TGCGCCAGCAGCCATCGACCGACGAACACTGAAGCTTTCTTT.

This clone showed up many times. The chain is built from TRBV29-1 and TRBJ2-1, with TRBD2 identical over 7 bases. The CDR3 loop spans 13 amino acids. Germline V gives CDR1 SQVTM, CDR2 ANQGSEA. Trimming at V came to 4 bases and at J to 9 bases, leaving 9 bases not matched to a gene. CDR3 bases: TGCAGCGTTGTATCGGGAGGAATCGGTGAGCAGTTCTTC. Translation gives CSVVSGGIGEQFF.